The clone carrying this TCR beta chain was recorded many times. Its antigen is as yet unknown. CDR3 length equals 13 residues. The J segment lost 3 bases and the V segment lost 7 bases, leaving 1 base of the junction unmatched. Per the germline V gene, CDR1 is SNHLY and CDR2 is FYNNEI. This record belongs to a study of T-cell reconstitution after alpha-beta-depleted transplantation in children. General study findings and limits: Some patients' high day-60 TCRbeta diversity was attributed to recipient cells surviving conditioning. By about two months after transplant, alpha-beta T cells reportedly arose from several hundred graft clones that had expanded. T-cell numbers and diversity, one year after transplant, stemmed largely from T cells that were newly produced.

A TCRbeta library incorporating unique molecular identifiers was prepared. TCRdb re-derived calls from the PCR reads in MiXCR, one entry per CDR3 protein. The sample records about 110,000 distinct CDR3 sequences, around 6.4% being singletons. V and J are TRBV2 and TRBJ2-2, with 8 bases aligning to TRBD1. This specimen consisted of PBMCs, mostly from graft donor cells, obtained 360 days after TCRalphabeta/CD19-depleted stem cell transplant. The receptor was isolated from a male patient between 2 and 15 years old who had a stem cell transplant for acute lymphoblastic leukemia, so the T cells may come from the graft donor. CDR3 in amino acids: CASTGGDTGELFF. DNA of the CDR3: TGTGCCAGCACAGGGGGCGACACCGGGGAGCTGTTTTTT.